Described below is a single TCR beta chain sequence and its context. Its antigen is undetermined. The data are from a study of CD4 T cells in relation to SARS-CoV-2 and coronaviruses. As for the study in general: Crossreactive spike epitopes shared across donors were mapped to their HLA restriction.

Germline values: CDR1 MNHEY, CDR2 SMNVEV (reference sequence). Trimming left V 4 bases short and J 3 bases short, with 30 bases between. The CDR3 extends over 20 amino acids. Naive and memory CD4+ T cell DNA was deep-sequenced without culture. Repertoires were generated with immunoSEQ multiplex PCR, while TCRdb's copy carries only in-frame clones and drops some. The sample has 60,000 to 75,000 clones; approximately 95% are singletons. Before the COVID-19 pandemic, during about 2010-2019, CD4+ T cells were taken from unexposed donors. Cryopreserved PBMCs were CD4-enriched, then split into naive and memory cells. Overall study findings and caveats: SARS-CoV-2-driven expansion was significantly weaker in crossreactive than monoreactive clones.

Sequencing was done on a sample of naive CD4+ T cells from PBMCs. Subset reported: naive CD4+ T cells isolated by negative enrichment. The chain couples TRBV27 to TRBJ1-2; D not certain. This clonotype was sampled from a human donor in good health. The CDR3 spells CASSSNTPLLGPTRDYGYTF. As DNA, the CDR3 is TGTGCCAGCAGTTCCAACACACCTTTATTGGGTCCGACTAGGGACTATGGCTACACCTTC.